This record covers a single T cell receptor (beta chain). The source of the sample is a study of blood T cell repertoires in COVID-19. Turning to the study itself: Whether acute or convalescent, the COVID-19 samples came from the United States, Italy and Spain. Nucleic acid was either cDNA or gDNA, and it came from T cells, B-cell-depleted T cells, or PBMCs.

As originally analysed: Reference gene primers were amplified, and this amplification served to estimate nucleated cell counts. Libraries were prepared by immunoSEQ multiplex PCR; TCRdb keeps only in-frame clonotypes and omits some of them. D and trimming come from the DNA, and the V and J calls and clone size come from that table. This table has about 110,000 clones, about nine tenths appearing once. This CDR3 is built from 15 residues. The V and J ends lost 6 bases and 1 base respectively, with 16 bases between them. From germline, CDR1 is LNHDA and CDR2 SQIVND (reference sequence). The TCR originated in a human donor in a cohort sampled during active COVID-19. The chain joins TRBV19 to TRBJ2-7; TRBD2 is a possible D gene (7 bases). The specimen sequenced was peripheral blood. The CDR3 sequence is CASRDGRQGSYEQYF. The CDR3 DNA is TGTGCCAGTAGGGACGGGAGGCAGGGGTCCTACGAGCAGTACTTC.